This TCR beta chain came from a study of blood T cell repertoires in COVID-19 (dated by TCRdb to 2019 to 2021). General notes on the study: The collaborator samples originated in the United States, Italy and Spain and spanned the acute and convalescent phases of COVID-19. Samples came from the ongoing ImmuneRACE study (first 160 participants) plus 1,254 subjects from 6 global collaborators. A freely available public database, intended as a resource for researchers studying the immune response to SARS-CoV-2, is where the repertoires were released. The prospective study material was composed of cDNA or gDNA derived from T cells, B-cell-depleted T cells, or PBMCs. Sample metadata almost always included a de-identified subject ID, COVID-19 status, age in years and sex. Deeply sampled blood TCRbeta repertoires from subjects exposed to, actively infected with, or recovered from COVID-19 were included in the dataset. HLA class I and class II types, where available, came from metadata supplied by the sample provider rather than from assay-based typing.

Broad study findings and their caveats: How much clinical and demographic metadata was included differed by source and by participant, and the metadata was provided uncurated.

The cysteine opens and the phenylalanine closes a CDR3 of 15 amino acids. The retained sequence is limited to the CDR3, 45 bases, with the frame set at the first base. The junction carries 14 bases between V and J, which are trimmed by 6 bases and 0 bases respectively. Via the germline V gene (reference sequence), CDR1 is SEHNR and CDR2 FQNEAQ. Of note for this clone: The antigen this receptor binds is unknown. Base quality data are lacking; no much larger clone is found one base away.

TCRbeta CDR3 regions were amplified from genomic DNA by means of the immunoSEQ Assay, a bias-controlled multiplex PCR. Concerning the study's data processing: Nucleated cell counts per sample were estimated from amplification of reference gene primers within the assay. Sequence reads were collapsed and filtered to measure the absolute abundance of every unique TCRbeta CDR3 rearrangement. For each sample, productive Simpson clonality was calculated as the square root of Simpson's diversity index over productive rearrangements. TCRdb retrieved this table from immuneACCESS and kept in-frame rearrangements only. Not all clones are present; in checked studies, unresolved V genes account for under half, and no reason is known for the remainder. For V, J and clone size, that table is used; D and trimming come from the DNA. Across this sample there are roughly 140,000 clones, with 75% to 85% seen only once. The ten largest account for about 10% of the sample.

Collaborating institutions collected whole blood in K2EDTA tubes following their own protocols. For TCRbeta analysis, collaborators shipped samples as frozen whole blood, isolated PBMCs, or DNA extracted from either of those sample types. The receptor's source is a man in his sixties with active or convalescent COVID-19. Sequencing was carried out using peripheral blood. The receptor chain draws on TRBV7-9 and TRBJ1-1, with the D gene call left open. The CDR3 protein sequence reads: CASRTRLDMNTEAFF. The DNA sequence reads TGTGCCAGCAGGACTCGACTAGATATGAACACTGAAGCTTTCTTT.